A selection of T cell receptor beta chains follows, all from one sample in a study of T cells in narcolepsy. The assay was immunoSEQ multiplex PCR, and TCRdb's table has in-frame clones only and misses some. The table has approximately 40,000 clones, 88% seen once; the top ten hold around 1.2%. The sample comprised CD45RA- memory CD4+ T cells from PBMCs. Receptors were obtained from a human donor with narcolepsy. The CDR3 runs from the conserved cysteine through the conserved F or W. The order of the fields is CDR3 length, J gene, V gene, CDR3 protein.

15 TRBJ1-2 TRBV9 CASSVGGQSNYGYTF
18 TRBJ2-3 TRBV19 CASSMGLAGGSSTDTQYF
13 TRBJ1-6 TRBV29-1 CSVAQSYNSPLHF
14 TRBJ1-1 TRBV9 CASSVGWANTEAFF
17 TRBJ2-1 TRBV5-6 CASSPSWTESSYNEQFF
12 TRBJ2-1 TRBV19 CASSIRGHEQFF
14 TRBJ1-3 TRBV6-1 CASSEPSSGNTIYF
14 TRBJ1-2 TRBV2 CASSALTDNYGYTF
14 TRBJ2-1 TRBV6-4 CASRAGQGNGEQFF
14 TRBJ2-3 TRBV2 CASRAGGRTDTQYF
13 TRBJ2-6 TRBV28 CASSLSGANVLTF
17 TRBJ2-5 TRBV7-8 CASSLAPLALAEETQYF
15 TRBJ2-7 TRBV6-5 CASSYSREAVYEQYF
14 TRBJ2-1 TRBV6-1 CASRAGTSDNEQFF
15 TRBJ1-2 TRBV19 CASSIPSTGARGYTF
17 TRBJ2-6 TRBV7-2 CASSLVRETSGANVLTF
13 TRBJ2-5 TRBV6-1 CASSETPWETQYF
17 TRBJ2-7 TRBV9 CASSVGTDRGYPYEQYF
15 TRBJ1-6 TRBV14 CASSQRRAVNSPLHF
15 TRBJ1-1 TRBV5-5 CASSPGPIWGTEAFF
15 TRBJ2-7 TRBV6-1 CASSLLSGRVLEQYF
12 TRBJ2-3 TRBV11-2 CASRVATDTQYF
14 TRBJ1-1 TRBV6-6 CASRRGPMNTEAFF
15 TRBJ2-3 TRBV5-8 CASSFRLANTDTQYF
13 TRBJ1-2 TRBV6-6 CASTPEPRYGYTF
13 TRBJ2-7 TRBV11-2 CASSVQQGSRQYF
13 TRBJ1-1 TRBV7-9 CASSPQGNTEAFF
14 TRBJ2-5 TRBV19 CASSPGLAGETQYF
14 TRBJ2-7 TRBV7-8 CASSEQEVSYEQYF
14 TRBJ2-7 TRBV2 CASTLAGGLHEQYF
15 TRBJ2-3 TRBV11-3 CASSVTSGSTDTQYF
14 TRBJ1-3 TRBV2 CASREREQGNTIYF
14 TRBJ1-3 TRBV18 CASSRETGGNTIYF
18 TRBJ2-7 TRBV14 CASSQFGYGDSGSYEQYF
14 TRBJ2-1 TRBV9 CASSGTGGRNEQFF
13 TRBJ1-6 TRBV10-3 CASSGDSDSPLHF
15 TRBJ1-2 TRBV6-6 CASSYAGRDHYGYTF
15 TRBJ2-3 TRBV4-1 CASSREDRGTDTQYF
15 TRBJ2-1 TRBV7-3 CASSSGQGNVNEQFF
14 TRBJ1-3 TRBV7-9 CASSPQSSGNTIYF
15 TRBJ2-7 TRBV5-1 CASSKGDLGSYEQYF
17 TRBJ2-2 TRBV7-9 CASSLDLQGTNTGELFF
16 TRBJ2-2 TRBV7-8 CASSLGGGGNTGELFF
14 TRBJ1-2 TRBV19 CASSSTGGNYGYTF
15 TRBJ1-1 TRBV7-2 CASSPPGGTNTEAFF
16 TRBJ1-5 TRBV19 CASTGAGVYGNQPQHF
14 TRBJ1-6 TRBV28 CASLMTAGNSPLHF
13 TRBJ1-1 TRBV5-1 CASTRDLGTEAFF
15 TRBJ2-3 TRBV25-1 CASKSPTAITDTQYF
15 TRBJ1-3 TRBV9 CASTKTGDSGNTIYF
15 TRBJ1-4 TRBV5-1 CASSLRQSGNEKLFF
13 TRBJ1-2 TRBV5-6 CASSPGRGYGYTF